The 30 T cell receptor beta chains listed next were all sequenced from one sample in a study of graft-versus-host responses after intestinal transplantation. Using immunoSEQ multiplex PCR, the repertoire was profiled, and TCRdb retains in-frame clones only, with some absent. The profile covers about 120,000 clones, with approximately 95% appearing a single time and under 3.5% taken by the ten largest. These receptors are not linked to any known antigen. The specimen was unstimulated CD8+ T cells sorted from spleen or lymph node cells, collected before intestinal transplant. The receptors stem from a human donor who received an intestinal transplant.

This chain joins TRBV4-2 and TRBJ2-7; D call uncertain. From germline, CDR1 is LGHNA and CDR2 YNFKEQ. The CDR3 is 17 amino acids. V lost 0 bases, J lost 0 bases, and 15 bases lay in between. DNA for the CDR3: TGTGCCAGCAGCCAAGATTCCGACGTAAGGAGCTCCTACGAGCAGTACTTC. It codes for CASSQDSDVRSSYEQYF.

This chain links TRBV25-1 with TRBJ1-1, with no clear D. V was cut by 4 bases and J by 1 base, with 7 bases left in between. The CDR3 loop spans 13 amino acids. Germline V lookup: CDR1 MGHDK, CDR2 SYGVNS. CDR3 sequence (DNA): TGTGCCAGCAGTGTTGTCAAGAACACTGAAGCTTTCTTT. It yields the protein CASSVVKNTEAFF.

Remarks on this clone: This specimen includes other DNA sequences encoding the same CDR3. The rearrangement joins TRBV13 to TRBJ2-7; no firm D call. The germline V gene encodes CDR1 PRHDT and CDR2 FYEKMQ (reference sequence). This CDR3 is 12 amino acids long. The V gene lost 1 base and the J gene lost 6 bases, with 7 bases spanning the gap. CDR3 in DNA: TGTGCCAGCAGCTTAGTACGTGGCGAGCAGTACTTC. It yields the protein CASSLVRGEQYF.

This chain uses TRBV7-2 with TRBJ2-7; TRBD1 matches at 9 bases. CDR3 size: 16 residues. Germline trimming cut 5 bases from V and 4 bases from J; bases unmatched to any gene: 12. CDR1 SGHTA and CDR2 FQGNSA come from the germline V gene. The CDR3 protein is CASSAEQGADRYEQYF. In DNA, the CDR3 is TGTGCCAGCAGCGCCGAACAGGGGGCGGATAGGTACGAGCAGTACTTC.

This rearrangement joins TRBV5-7 to TRBJ2-7; D gene ambiguous. TRBV5-7 is noted as an ORF with a role that remains uncertain. CDR3 length: 14 residues. Trimming left V 0 bases short and J 4 bases short, with 11 bases between. The CDR3 here is CASSLDGFAYEQYF. DNA for the CDR3: TGTGCCAGCAGCTTGGACGGGTTCGCTTACGAGCAGTACTTC.

V gene TRBV28 combines with J gene TRBJ2-7; tentative D call: TRBD1 (7 bases). Germline assignment: CDR1 MDHEN and CDR2 SYDVKM. The V and J ends lost 1 base and 3 bases respectively, with 13 bases between them. The CDR3 has 15 residues. The CDR3 nucleotides read TGTGCCAGCAGTTTATTACAGGGGCGGGACTACGAGCAGTACTTC. This encodes CASSLLQGRDYEQYF. Full variable domain (remainder filled in from reference TRBV28 and TRBJ2-7): DVKVTQSSRYLVKRTGEKVFLECVQDMDHENMFWYRQDPGLGLRLIYFSYDVKMKEKGDIPEGYSVSREKKERFSLILESASTNQTSMYLCASSLLQGRDYEQYFGPGTRLTVT.

The CDR3 DNA reads TGTGCCAGCAGCTACCACCTTGGACAGGGGGGCTACGAGCAGTACTTC. It codes for CASSYHLGQGGYEQYF. This sequence joins TRBV11-2 and TRBJ2-7; 10 positions agree with TRBD1. Germline CDR1 reads SGHAT; CDR2 reads FQNNGV. Losses at the gene ends were 4 bases for V and 3 bases for J; bases not matched to a gene: 9. The CDR3 contains 16 residues.

The chain combines TRBV29-1 with TRBJ2-7; 7 nucleotides agree with TRBD1. This CDR3 has 12 amino acids. In germline, CDR1 is SQVTM, CDR2 ANQGSEA. Germline trimming cut 6 bases from V and 4 bases from J; bases unmatched to any gene: 6. The CDR3 nucleotides read TGCAGCGTATCGGCAGGGGGTTACGAGCAGTACTTC. Residues: CSVSAGGYEQYF.

The chain is built from TRBV6-5 and TRBJ1-2; D is unclear. The CDR3 runs 14 residues. V lost 5 bases and J 4 bases, leaving 14 bases between the germline ends. The germline V gene encodes CDR1 MNHEY and CDR2 SVGAGI. The DNA of the CDR3 is TGTGCCAGCAGTGAACGGGGAAAGCTCTATGGCTACACCTTC. Amino acid sequence: CASSERGKLYGYTF.

The genes are TRBV6-5 and TRBJ2-2; D might be TRBD1 (5 bases). The V end lost 2 bases, the J end lost 4 bases, and 8 bases lay between the germline ends. The CDR3 has 14 amino acids. Germline CDR1 reads MNHEY; CDR2 reads SVGAGI. This chain's CDR3 is CASSYQQATGELFF. The CDR3 bases are TGTGCCAGCAGTTACCAACAGGCCACCGGGGAGCTGTTTTTT.

CDR3 in amino acids: CASSISRAGGNQPQHF. The CDR3 bases are TGTGCCAGTAGTATTAGCCGGGCGGGGGGCAATCAGCCCCAGCATTTT. The chain employs TRBV19 and TRBJ1-5, with D possibly matching TRBD1 (5 bases). This CDR3 spans 16 amino acids. V was pared by 3 bases and J by 2 bases, with 14 bases between. In germline, CDR1 is LNHDA, CDR2 SQIVND (reference sequence). Based on the CDR3 plus reference TRBV19 and TRBJ1-5, the full variable domain is DGGITQSPKYLFRKEGQNVTLSCEQNLNHDAMYWYRQDPGQGLRLIYYSQIVNDFQKGDIAEGYSVSREKKESFPLTVTSAQKNPTAFYLCASSISRAGGNQPQHFGDGTRLSIL.

DNA of the CDR3: TGTGCCAGTAGCGTAACTAGCGGGAATGAGCAGTTCTTC. This sequence encodes CASSVTSGNEQFF. The chain carries TRBV19 and TRBJ2-1, with 9 bases fitting TRBD2. This CDR3 has 13 amino acids. Germline CDR1 reads LNHDA; CDR2 reads SQIVND (reference sequence). The junction had 4 bases not matched to a gene; V was cut back by 6 bases and J by 7 bases.

This chain joins TRBV5-6 and TRBJ2-3; 8 bases agree with TRBD1. The CDR3 sequence is 15 residues long. The V and J ends lost 0 bases and 3 bases, in that order; junction bases with no gene match: 3. Germline V gives CDR1 SGHDT, CDR2 YYEEEE. CDR3 residues: CASSLGTGRTDTQYF. Written as DNA, the CDR3 is TGTGCCAGCAGCTTGGGGACAGGGAGAACAGATACGCAGTATTTT.

The chain recombines TRBV28 with TRBJ2-7; 12 nucleotides match TRBD2. CDR1 MDHEN and CDR2 SYDVKM come from the germline V gene. This CDR3 has 14 amino acids. J lost 4 bases, V lost 11 bases, and 9 bases had no gene match. CDR3 coding DNA: TGTGCCGTTAGGACTAGCGGGGAACTTTACGAGCAGTACTTC. Residues: CAVRTSGELYEQYF. Combining the CDR3 with reference TRBV28 and TRBJ2-7 gives the whole variable domain DVKVTQSSRYLVKRTGEKVFLECVQDMDHENMFWYRQDPGLGLRLIYFSYDVKMKEKGDIPEGYSVSREKKERFSLILESASTNQTSMYLCAVRTSGELYEQYFGPGTRLTVT.

The rearrangement links TRBV28 to TRBJ2-2, with D unresolved. Germline-derived CDR1 and CDR2 are MDHEN and SYDVKM. CDR3 length: 12 residues. V was clipped by 5 bases and J by 6 bases, with 7 bases between them. The chain's CDR3 is CASSIVPGELFF. The CDR3 coding sequence is TGTGCCAGCAGTATTGTCCCCGGGGAGCTGTTTTTT. Complete variable domain (other parts from reference TRBV28 and TRBJ2-2): DVKVTQSSRYLVKRTGEKVFLECVQDMDHENMFWYRQDPGLGLRLIYFSYDVKMKEKGDIPEGYSVSREKKERFSLILESASTNQTSMYLCASSIVPGELFFGEGSRLTVL.

V is TRBV9 and J is TRBJ2-5; possibly TRBD1 for D (6 bases). This CDR3 contains 15 residues. Germline V gene data show CDR1 as SGDLS and CDR2 as YYNGEE. V was shortened by 0 bases and J by 10 bases, with 19 bases between the two germline ends. DNA of the CDR3: TGTGCCAGCAGCGTAGAGGGGGATGACATCCTGGGCCAGTACTTC. Protein sequence: CASSVEGDDILGQYF.

V and J are TRBV19 and TRBJ2-7, with TRBD1 matching 9 bases. V dropped 2 bases and J dropped 4; count of bases not matched to a gene: 6. The CDR3 spans 15 residues. Germline lookup yields CDR1 LNHDA and CDR2 SQIVND (reference sequence). CDR3 nucleotide sequence: TGTGCCAGTAGTATACCGACAGGGGGGGGATACGAGCAGTACTTC. Residues: CASSIPTGGGYEQYF.

This chain joins TRBV27 and TRBJ2-1; D is tentatively TRBD1 or TRBD2 (5 bases each). CDR1 and CDR2 from the germline V gene are MNHEY and SMNVEV (reference sequence). There are 14 residues in the CDR3. The V end lost 5 bases, the J end lost 4 bases, and 12 bases lay between the germline ends. The CDR3 reads CASSGGYSYNEQFF. For the CDR3, the DNA is TGTGCCAGCAGTGGGGGATACTCTTACAATGAGCAGTTCTTC.

The genes are TRBV21-1 and TRBJ1-1. TRBV21-1 constitutes a pseudogene. This CDR3 region has 13 residues. CDR3 region: CASSKDGNTEAFF. The CDR3 DNA reads as TGTGCCAGCAGCAAAGACGGGAACACTGAAGCTTTCTTT.

This chain connects TRBV11-2 to TRBJ2-5; 7 bases agree with TRBD1. The CDR3 extends over 16 amino acids. Germline lookup yields CDR1 SGHAT and CDR2 FQNNGV. With V trimmed by 0 bases and J by 4 bases, 8 bases remained unmatched. CDR3 in DNA: TGTGCCAGCAGCTTAGAACCCGGGACAGAGGGAGAGACCCAGTACTTC. It translates to CASSLEPGTEGETQYF.

On this clone: The same CDR3 can be traced to other DNA sequences in this sample. The chain is built from TRBV29-1 and TRBJ2-1; D ambiguous. The CDR3 covers 12 residues. The germline V gene encodes CDR1 SQVTM and CDR2 ANQGSEA. The CDR3 sequence: CSAGPLDNEQFF. For the CDR3, the DNA is TGCAGTGCCGGGCCCTTAGACAATGAGCAGTTCTTC.

As concerns this clone: The junction departs from the called germline gene at one end, perhaps through a read error. CDR3: CASSQAGWDQEAQYF. DNA for the CDR3: TGCGCCAGCAGCCAAGCTGGCTGGGACCAAGAGGCCCAGTACTTC. The chain carries TRBV4-1 and TRBJ2-5; D might be TRBD1 or TRBD2, each matching 5 bases. The CDR3 spans 15 residues. Germline CDR1 and CDR2: MGHRA and YSYEKL.

This chain links TRBV7-2 with TRBJ2-5; 8 positions agree with TRBD2. The DNA end favors TRBJ2-7, so the J call may be wrong. Germline V gene data show CDR1 as SGHTA and CDR2 as FQGNSA. The CDR3 spans 13 residues. This CDR3 is CASSWTSRYEQYF. The CDR3 DNA is TGTGCCAGCAGCTGGACTAGCCGCTACGAGCAGTACTTC.

The chain joins TRBV6-5 to TRBJ1-5; no clear D. V was shortened by 6 bases and J by 0 bases, with 12 bases between the two germline ends. This CDR3 is built from 15 residues. Looked up from germline, CDR1 is MNHEY and CDR2 is SVGAGI. CDR3 protein: CASRPGVGSNQPQHF. As DNA, the CDR3 is TGTGCCAGCAGACCGGGTGTAGGTAGCAATCAGCCCCAGCATTTT.

This chain uses TRBV11-2 with TRBJ1-5; 7 bases are a match to TRBD1. The CDR3 loop spans 15 amino acids. Trimming cost V 5 bases and J 9 bases; bases outside gene matches: 13. Germline V gene sequence: CDR1 SGHAT, CDR2 FQNNGV. The CDR3 loop reads CASSLQGLDGRPQHF. CDR3 coding DNA: TGTGCCAGCAGCCTACAGGGGTTGGACGGGCGGCCCCAGCATTTT.

The chain carries TRBV10-3 and TRBJ2-1; 10 bases are shared with TRBD2. Germline assignment: CDR1 ENHRY and CDR2 SYGVKD. Losses at the gene ends were 6 bases for V and 5 bases for J; bases not matched to a gene: 7. The CDR3 has 15 residues. The CDR3 spells CAISQTSGLNNEQFF. DNA of the CDR3: TGTGCCATCAGCCAGACTAGCGGGCTTAACAATGAGCAGTTCTTC.

The V and J genes are TRBV27 and TRBJ1-4; D not resolved. The CDR3 loop spans 14 amino acids. Trimming removed 3 bases from V and 3 bases from J, with 8 bases in between. Per germline, CDR1 MNHEY and CDR2 SMNVEV (reference sequence). CDR3 region: CASSFGVPNEKLFF. Here the CDR3 DNA reads TGTGCCAGCAGTTTCGGTGTGCCTAATGAAAAACTGTTTTTT.

The chain links TRBV4-1 to TRBJ2-5; D is undetermined. Germline CDR1 MGHRA, CDR2 YSYEKL. The CDR3 has 16 amino acids. Trimming left V 0 bases short and J 0 bases short, with 11 bases between. CDR3 in amino acids: CASSQETGWYQETQYF. Here the CDR3 DNA reads TGCGCCAGCAGCCAAGAGACCGGATGGTACCAAGAGACCCAGTACTTC.

This chain joins TRBV13 and TRBJ1-4; 7 positions match TRBD1. The V and J ends lost 6 bases and 5 bases, in that order; junction bases with no gene match: 3. CDR3 length: 13 amino acids. From germline, CDR1 is PRHDT and CDR2 FYEKMQ (reference sequence). The CDR3 nucleotides are TGTGCCAGCAGGAAGACAGGGAATGAAAAACTGTTTTTT. Amino acid sequence: CASRKTGNEKLFF.

The genes are TRBV5-3 and TRBJ2-7; D call uncertain. TRBV5-3 is given ORF status, its function remaining uncertain. Trimming stripped 7 bases from V and 2 bases from J, with 10 bases between. The CDR3 consists of 12 residues. This chain's CDR3 is CARPNGPYEQYF. DNA for the CDR3: TGTGCCAGACCGAACGGCCCCTACGAGCAGTACTTC.